This TCR beta chain was recovered during a study of STAT5B mutations in CD4+ large granular lymphocyte leukemia (dated by TCRdb to between 2021 and 2024). Broadly, across the study: Among healthy controls, the CDR3 'QG' motif was associated with a particular HLA allele. The study compared the TCRbeta repertoires of patients with CD4+ T-cell large granular lymphocyte leukemia against the TCRbeta repertoires of healthy blood donors. Flow cytometry on FACSCanto II or FACSVerse showed that the purified fractions were more than 95% pure among lymphocytes. General conclusions and limits of the study: Main leukemic clonotypes were private to each patient, although roughly 26% of the main leukemic clonotypes were found at low frequency in the non-leukemic repertoires of other patients. The data were not HLA-matched, and the relatively small sample size could explain the higher clonality seen in CD4+ compared with CD8+ T-LGLL. Compared with healthy CD4+ repertoires, CD4-sorted patient repertoires appeared more clonal, and this difference remained even after the putative leukemic clones were removed. Enrichment of TRBV06-family usage was observed among the top patient clones (8/27) relative to healthy controls (2/35).

The immunoSEQ assay at survey resolution was applied to genomic DNA for sequencing of TCRbeta rearrangements. The source study handled its data this way. A lowest detectable productive clonotype frequency of 2.59 x 10-5 was observed in the TCR sequencing data. Analyses included only productive TCRbeta rearrangements, meaning complete and in-frame sequences. Sample clonality was computed as Simpson clonality in the immunoSEQ Analyzer version 3.0. Clones were categorized by frequency as very rare, small, medium, large (1-20%) or hyperexpanded (>20%). Generation probabilities were estimated with OLGA 1.2.3, V-gene circos plots were made with VDJtools, specificities were searched in VDJdb, and CDR3 motifs were identified with GLIPH. TCRdb's version of the immuneACCESS table is confined to in-frame rearrangements and falls short of the full clone set. An unresolved V gene accounts for under half of the shortfall where checked; the remainder is of unknown origin. Clonal size and the V and J genes are those of that table, whereas D and trimming came from the DNA. The sample data list around 20,000 clones, and roughly 82% of these were observed just once. The ten largest account for approximately 8.9% of the sample.

V drops 1 base and J drops 2 bases, leaving 5 bases in between. From a lookup of the germline V gene (reference sequence), CDR1 and CDR2 are SSHAT and FNYEAQ. Spanning cysteine to phenylalanine, the CDR3 consists of 13 amino acids. Solely the CDR3 DNA is kept, with 39 bases framed from the first base. Healthy controls were approximately 40 blood donors whose buffy coats came from the Finnish Red Cross blood service. All TCR-sequenced material derived from peripheral blood: patient blood samples and healthy donor buffy coats. Ficoll-Hypaque gradient centrifugation was used to isolate peripheral blood mononuclear cells. CD4+ cells were magnetically purified from the buffy coats of healthy controls. The Gentra Puregene Cell and Tissue kit was used to extract genomic DNA, and a Qubit 2.0 fluorometer was used to measure the amount of genomic DNA. About this clone: What antigen it recognizes has not been identified. Per-base quality was not reported, and no clone a single base away is much larger than it.

The sequencing input was CD4+ T cells from blood buffy coats. This chain joins TRBV7-7 to TRBJ2-5; no D gene can be assigned with confidence. The sequence was obtained from a human donor in good health. The CDR3 corresponds to CASSLVQQETQYF. The nucleotides are TGTGCCAGCAGCTTAGTTCAGCAAGAGACCCAGTACTTC.